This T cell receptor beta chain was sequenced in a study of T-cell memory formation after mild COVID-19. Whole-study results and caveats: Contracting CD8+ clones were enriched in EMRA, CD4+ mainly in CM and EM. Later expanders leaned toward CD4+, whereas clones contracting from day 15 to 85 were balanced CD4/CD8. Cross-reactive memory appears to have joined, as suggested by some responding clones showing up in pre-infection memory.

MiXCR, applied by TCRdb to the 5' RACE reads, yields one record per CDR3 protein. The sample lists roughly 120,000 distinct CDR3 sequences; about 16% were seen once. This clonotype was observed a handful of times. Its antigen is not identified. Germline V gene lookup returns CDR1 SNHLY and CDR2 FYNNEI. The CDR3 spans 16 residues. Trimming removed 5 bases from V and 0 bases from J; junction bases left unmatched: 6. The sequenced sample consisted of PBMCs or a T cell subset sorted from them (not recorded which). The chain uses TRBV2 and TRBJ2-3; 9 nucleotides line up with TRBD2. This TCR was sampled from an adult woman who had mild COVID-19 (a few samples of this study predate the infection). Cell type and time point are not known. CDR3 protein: CASSRLLAGSTDTQYF. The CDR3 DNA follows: TGTGCCAGCAGTAGACTCCTAGCGGGGAGCACAGATACGCAGTATTTT. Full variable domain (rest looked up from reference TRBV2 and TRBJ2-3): EPEVTQTPSHQVTQMGQEVILRCVPISNHLYFYWYRQILGQKVEFLVSFYNNEISEKSEIFDDQFSVERPDGSNFTLKIRSTKLEDSAMYFCASSRLLAGSTDTQYFGPGTRLTVL.